A selection of T cell receptor beta chains follows, all from one sample in a study of beta chain features in type 1 diabetes. Using immunoSEQ multiplex PCR, the repertoire was profiled, and TCRdb retains in-frame clones only, with some absent. This table holds 120,000 to 150,000 clones, around 7% found once. Sequencing was performed on central memory CD4+ T cells from blood. The receptors shown here come from a woman aged 30 to 39 in good health. Each CDR3 is given with its conserved first and last residue. The D gene is left open where the match is weak. Size is stated for part of the rows, as once, few or many counts, or as a class when the clone is expanded.

CDR3aa	CDR3nt	v_gene	j_gene	abundance	d_gene
CASSQLPGLSGANVLTF	TGTGCCAGCTCCCAATTACCAGGGCTCTCTGGGGCCAACGTCCTGACTTTC	TRBV18	TRBJ2-6	NA	NA
CASHPPTLLAGGPSEQFF	TGTGCCAGCCATCCTCCGACTCTACTAGCGGGAGGGCCTAGTGAGCAGTTCTTC	TRBV19	TRBJ2-1	NA	TRBD2
CASKSDSTDTQYF	TGTGCCAGCAAGAGCGATAGCACAGATACGCAGTATTTT	TRBV28	TRBJ2-3	NA	NA
CATSPQGSGDEQYF	TGTGCCACCAGCCCTCAGGGGTCGGGCGACGAGCAGTACTTC	TRBV15	TRBJ2-7	few	NA
CASSRNGGFTGELFF	TGTGCCAGCAGCCGGAATGGGGGGTTCACCGGGGAGCTGTTTTTT	TRBV11-2	TRBJ2-2	NA	NA
CASSLVSTGVNYEQYF	TGTGCCAGCAGCTTAGTGTCGACCGGAGTAAACTACGAGCAGTACTTC	TRBV7-8	TRBJ2-7	NA	NA
CASSSQRSRSGEQYF	TGTGCCAGCAGTTCCCAACGGTCCCGGTCGGGCGAGCAGTACTTC	TRBV28	TRBJ2-7	few	NA
CASSTSGLAGGDNEQFF	TGTGCCAGCAGCACAAGTGGACTAGCGGGAGGCGACAATGAGCAGTTCTTC	TRBV11-3	TRBJ2-1	NA	TRBD2
CASRPRQGVEETQYF	TGTGCCAGCCGACCGCGGCAGGGGGTGGAAGAGACCCAGTACTTC	TRBV18	TRBJ2-5	NA	TRBD1
CASSWGRVEQFF	TGTGCCAGCAGCTGGGGGCGTGTTGAGCAGTTCTTC	TRBV7-9	TRBJ2-1	NA	NA
CASSPDRGKNNSPLHF	TGTGCCAGCAGCCCGGACAGGGGAAAAAATAATTCACCCCTCCACTTT	TRBV27	TRBJ1-6	NA	TRBD1
CASSLDANGGTEAFF	TGTGCCAGCAGCTTAGACGCAAACGGCGGCACTGAAGCTTTCTTT	TRBV7-2	TRBJ1-1	few	NA
CASSAAGGPWDTQYF	TGTGCCAGCAGTGCTGCGGGAGGGCCGTGGGATACGCAGTATTTT	TRBV7-3	TRBJ2-3	NA	TRBD2
CASSQVGSGTEAFF	TGTGCCAGCAGCCAAGTTGGGTCGGGCACTGAAGCTTTCTTT	TRBV7-3	TRBJ1-1	few	NA
CASSQLAGGRNEQFF	TGCGCCAGCAGTCAACTAGCGGGAGGGCGGAATGAGCAGTTCTTC	TRBV4-3	TRBJ2-1	many	TRBD2
CASTLGLGGTDTQYF	TGCGCCAGCACCCTAGGACTAGGGGGCACAGATACGCAGTATTTT	TRBV5-1	TRBJ2-3	NA	TRBD2
CASSIKEGPYEQYF	TGTGCCAGTAGTATAAAGGAGGGCCCCTACGAGCAGTACTTC	TRBV19	TRBJ2-7	few	NA
CASSVALGRETQYF	TGTGCCAGCAGCGTAGCTCTAGGGAGAGAGACCCAGTACTTC	TRBV9	TRBJ2-5	NA	NA
CASSTRRTQYF	TGTGCCAGCAGCACTCGGAGGACCCAGTACTTC	TRBV7-2	TRBJ2-5	NA	NA
CASSRRANVLTF	TGTGCCAGCAGCCGTCGTGCCAACGTCCTGACTTTC	TRBV5-6	TRBJ2-6	many	NA
CASSYGGGNTDTQYF	TGTGCCAGCAGTTACGGTGGGGGGAACACAGATACGCAGTATTTT	TRBV6-5	TRBJ2-3	few	NA
CAISDSSNQPQHF	TGTGCCATCAGTGACAGTTCCAATCAGCCCCAGCATTTT	TRBV10-3	TRBJ1-5	NA	NA
CASSPPRDRPPGFF	TGTGCCAGCAGTCCCCCTCGGGACAGGCCCCCTGGGTTCTTC	TRBV28	TRBJ2-1	many	TRBD1
CASSFVAGGPGEQYF	TGTGCCAGCAGCTTTGTAGCGGGAGGGCCGGGCGAGCAGTACTTC	TRBV11-2	TRBJ2-7	NA	TRBD2
CASSLTSGYNEQFF	TGTGCCAGCAGCTTAACTAGCGGATACAATGAGCAGTTCTTC	TRBV7-9	TRBJ2-1	few	TRBD2
CASSQEPRRLTSYNEQFF	TGCGCCAGCAGCCAAGAACCCCGCAGGCTTACCTCCTACAATGAGCAGTTCTTC	TRBV4-1	TRBJ2-1	NA	NA
CASSPGLAGGRYNEQFF	TGTGCCAGCAGCCCAGGACTAGCGGGAGGGCGCTACAATGAGCAGTTCTTC	TRBV7-2	TRBJ2-1	few	TRBD2
CASSQEWGDHEQFF	TGTGCCAGCAGCCAAGAATGGGGCGACCATGAGCAGTTCTTC	TRBV14	TRBJ2-1	many	NA
CASSSRLSRHTGELFF	TGTGCCAGCAGCTCTCGACTTTCGCGGCACACCGGGGAGCTGTTTTTT	TRBV21-1	TRBJ2-2	NA	NA
CASSLGQGDYNEQFF	TGTGCCAGCAGCTTAGGTCAGGGGGACTACAATGAGCAGTTCTTC	TRBV11-2	TRBJ2-1	NA	TRBD1
CAWSEQGAGYTF	TGTGCCTGGAGTGAACAGGGTGCTGGCTACACCTTC	TRBV30	TRBJ1-2	many	NA
CASSLVDTTLYF	TGTGCCAGCAGCTTAGTAGACACCACGCTCTACTTC	TRBV7-9	TRBJ2-7	NA	NA
CASSLGFSITGELFF	TGCGCCAGCAGCTTGGGATTTAGCATTACCGGGGAGCTGTTTTTT	TRBV5-1	TRBJ2-2	few	NA
CASSYGGDEQFF	TGTGCCAGCAGTTATGGCGGAGATGAGCAGTTCTTC	TRBV6-6	TRBJ2-1	NA	NA
CASSLGLAGVAVTQYF	TGCGCCAGCAGCCTCGGACTAGCGGGAGTTGCAGTGACCCAGTACTTC	TRBV5-1	TRBJ2-5	NA	TRBD2
CASSVGLAGWDEQFF	TGTGCCAGCAGCGTTGGACTAGCGGGATGGGATGAGCAGTTCTTC	TRBV9	TRBJ2-1	many	TRBD2
CASSRYSTGDEQYF	TGCGCCAGCAGCCGTTATAGTACAGGGGACGAGCAGTACTTC	TRBV5-1	TRBJ2-7	NA	TRBD1
CASSPQGVQAQPQHF	TGTGCCAGCAGTCCCCAGGGGGTTCAGGCTCAGCCCCAGCATTTT	TRBV7-2	TRBJ1-5	few	TRBD1
CASLPGDRPYEQYF	TGTGCCAGCCTCCCAGGGGACAGGCCTTACGAGCAGTACTTC	TRBV6-1	TRBJ2-7	NA	TRBD1
CSVVDRGRTNEKLFF	TGCAGCGTTGTGGACAGGGGTAGAACTAATGAAAAACTGTTTTTT	TRBV29-1	TRBJ1-4	few	TRBD1
CASTPRGGAQETQYF	TGTGCCAGCACCCCTCGAGGGGGCGCACAAGAGACCCAGTACTTC	TRBV7-2	TRBJ2-5	NA	TRBD1
CASSLNPGGVKETQYF	TGTGCCAGCAGCTTAAACCCGGGGGGAGTTAAAGAGACCCAGTACTTC	TRBV7-3	TRBJ2-5	NA	TRBD2
CAIRPGQDSNTEAFF	TGTGCCATCAGACCGGGACAAGATTCGAACACTGAAGCTTTCTTT	TRBV10-3	TRBJ1-1	few	NA
CASSQDLVQGGEKLFF	TGCGCCAGCAGCCAAGATCTGGTACAGGGAGGGGAAAAACTGTTTTTT	TRBV4-3	TRBJ1-4	NA	NA